The 5 T cell receptor beta chains given below trace back to one sample, sequenced in a study of T-cell memory formation after mild COVID-19. TCRdb reanalysed the 5' RACE reads using MiXCR and keeps one entry per CDR3 protein. The sample holds more than 450,000 distinct CDR3 sequences, over 15% seen once. Sequenced sample: PBMCs or a T cell subset sorted from them (not recorded which). Every receptor here comes from an adult woman who had mild COVID-19 (a few samples of this study predate the infection). Cell type and time point are not known.

This clonotype has a handful of counts. The J gene is TRBJ1-1, the V gene TRBV4-1; no reliable D call. The V end was cut by 0 bases, the J end by 3 bases, with 11 bases between. CDR3 length equals 15 residues. CDR1 is MGHRA and CDR2 is YSYEKL in the germline V gene. The CDR3 spells CASSQEAGLDTEAFF. DNA of the CDR3: TGCGCCAGCAGCCAAGAGGCAGGATTGGACACTGAAGCTTTCTTT.

The CDR3: CASSIGQGRIETQYF. The CDR3 bases are TGTGCCAGCAGCATCGGACAGGGTAGAATTGAGACCCAGTACTTC. This chain connects TRBV11-2 to TRBJ2-5; TRBD1 matches at 8 bases. Per germline, CDR1 SGHAT and CDR2 FQNNGV. V lost 5 bases, J lost 5 bases, and 10 bases stayed unmatched. CDR3 length: 15 residues.

The chain carries TRBV6-6 and TRBJ2-5, with a tentative D call TRBD1 (5 bases). CDR1 is MNHNY and CDR2 is SVGAGI in the germline V gene (reference sequence). V was trimmed by 2 bases and J by 2 bases, leaving 18 bases between them. The CDR3 spans 17 residues. The CDR3 loop is CASSYREQAPSQETQYF. The DNA for the CDR3 is TGTGCCAGCAGTTACAGGGAACAGGCCCCCAGTCAAGAGACCCAGTACTTC.

The chain carries TRBV24-1 and TRBJ2-3; the match to TRBD1 covers 9 bases. The germline V gene encodes CDR1 KGHDR and CDR2 SFDVKD. J was trimmed by 6 bases and V by 2 bases; bases with no gene match: 11. The CDR3 is 17 residues long. CDR3 loop: CATSDSGTGYKRDTQYF. CDR3 nucleotide sequence: TGTGCCACCAGTGATTCCGGGACAGGGTACAAGCGCGATACGCAGTATTTT.

This clonotype was picked up a small number of times. The CDR3 DNA sequence: TGCGCCAGCAGCTCGGGACTAGCGGGGGGCATCCTCAATGAGCAGTTCTTC. Its protein product is CASSSGLAGGILNEQFF. V and J are TRBV5-1 and TRBJ2-1; 15 bases align to TRBD2. The length of the CDR3 is 17 residues. CDR1 is SGHRS and CDR2 is YFSETQ in the germline V gene. V was clipped by 3 bases and J by 6 bases; unmatched bases: 7.